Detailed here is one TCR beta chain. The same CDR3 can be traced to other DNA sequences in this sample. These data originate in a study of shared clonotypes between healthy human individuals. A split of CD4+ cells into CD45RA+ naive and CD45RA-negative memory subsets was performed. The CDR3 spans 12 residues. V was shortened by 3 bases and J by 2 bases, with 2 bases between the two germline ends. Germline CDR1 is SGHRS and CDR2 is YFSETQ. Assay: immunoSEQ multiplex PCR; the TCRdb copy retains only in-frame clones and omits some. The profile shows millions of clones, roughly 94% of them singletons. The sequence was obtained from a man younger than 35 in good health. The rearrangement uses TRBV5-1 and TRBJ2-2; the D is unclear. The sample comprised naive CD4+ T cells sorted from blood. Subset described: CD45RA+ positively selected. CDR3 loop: CASSSNTGELFF. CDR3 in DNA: TGCGCCAGCAGCTCCAACACCGGGGAGCTGTTTTTT. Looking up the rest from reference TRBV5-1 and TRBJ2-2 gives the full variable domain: KAGVTQTPRYLIKTRGQQVTLSCSPISGHRSVSWYQQTPGQGLQFLFEYFSETQRNKGNFPGRFSGRQFSNSRSEMNVSTLELGDSALYLCASSSNTGELFFGEGSRLTVL.